The T cell receptor (beta chain) described here comes from a study of cytomegalovirus exposure and HLA in healthy donors. To note about this clone: Its cognate antigen is unknown.

Findings of the study overall: It was reported in a later analysis that an Asian-associated ancestry cluster showed fewer N-insertions than the approximately 700-donor mean. Analysis performed later found 15,000 or so TCR beta sequences associated with HLA alleles at 0.05 false discovery rate. TCR sequences were mostly rare, though some public TCRs occurred in many donors. The study flagged some 180 TCR beta chains as cytomegalovirus-associated.

The PCR used 60 Vbeta and 13 Jbeta primers. TCRdb keeps only in-frame clones here, not all; method: immunoSEQ multiplex PCR. In the table there are roughly 100,000 clones, 85% of which are singletons. CDR1 and CDR2 (germline): SNHLY, FYNNEI. The trim removed 5 bases at V and 8 bases at J, leaving 13 bases unmatched. The CDR3 contains 17 residues. The genes are TRBV2 and TRBJ2-1, with 12 bases matching TRBD2. The sequence was collected from a man aged 30-40 years in good health and CMV-seronegative. Sequencing used PBMCs. In DNA, the CDR3 is TGTGCCAGCAGTAATCAGAAAGGGCTAGCGGGAGGGTATGAGCAGTTCTTC. It codes for CASSNQKGLAGGYEQFF.